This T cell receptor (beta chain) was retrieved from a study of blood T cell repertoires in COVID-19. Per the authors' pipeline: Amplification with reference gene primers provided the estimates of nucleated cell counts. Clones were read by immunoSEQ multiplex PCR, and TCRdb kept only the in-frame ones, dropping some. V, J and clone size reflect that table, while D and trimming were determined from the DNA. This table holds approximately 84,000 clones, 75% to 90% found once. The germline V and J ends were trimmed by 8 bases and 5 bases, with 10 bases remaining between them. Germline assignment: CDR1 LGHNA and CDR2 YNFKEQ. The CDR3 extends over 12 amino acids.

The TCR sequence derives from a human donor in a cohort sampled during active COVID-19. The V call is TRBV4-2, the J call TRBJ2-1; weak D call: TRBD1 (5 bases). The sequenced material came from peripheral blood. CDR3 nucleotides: TGTGCCAGCTCGGGCAGGGACAATGAGCAGTTCTTC. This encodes CASSGRDNEQFF.